This TCR beta chain was found in a study of T-cell memory formation after mild COVID-19. The overall study: Among the donors, TCR clusters were largely specific to each donor.

In regard to this clonotype: Its antigen is still unknown.

A 5'RACE reaction primed in the constant segment made cDNA libraries of TCR alpha and TCR beta, and these carried sample barcodes and UMIs. TCRdb redid the calling of the 5' RACE reads with MiXCR, one entry per CDR3 protein. The sample carries more than 9,500 distinct CDR3 sequences, around 15% recorded once. The CDR3 spans 16 residues. The V gene end was trimmed by 3 bases and the J gene end by 6 bases; junction bases not matched to a gene: 12. CDR1 is MDHEN and CDR2 is SYDVKM in the germline V gene. Study findings and constraints: Day 15 to 85 contractors were CD4/CD8 balanced; later expanders leaned CD4+.

The sample taken for sequencing was PBMCs or a T cell subset sorted from them (not recorded which). The chain carries TRBV28 and TRBJ1-2; 8 bases agree with TRBD1. The source of this sequence is a man aged 18 to 30 who had mild COVID-19 (a few samples of this study predate the infection). Cell type and time point are not known. The CDR3 here is CASSLLGQGLKNGYTF. DNA for the CDR3: TGTGCCAGCAGTTTGCTCGGACAGGGTTTGAAGAATGGCTACACCTTC.